The 31 T cell receptor beta chains below were found in one sample sequenced in a study of blood T cells in healthy people across ages. For the second PCR, which ran for roughly 6 to 12 cycles, a sample-barcoded 5' primer and a J-beta primer mix were used. TCRdb used MiXCR to reprocess the 5' RACE reads, holding one entry per CDR3 protein. Of around 1.1 million distinct CDR3 sequences in the sample, under 40% were seen once. Sequenced: blood. The source of these receptors is a man younger than 30 in good health.

A few counts support this clonotype. V usage is TRBV5-1 and J usage is TRBJ2-3; D perhaps matches TRBD1 (6 bases). Germline CDR1 SGHRS, CDR2 YFSETQ. Trimming pared 7 bases from V and 4 bases from J, leaving 16 bases between. The CDR3 loop spans 14 amino acids. This chain's CDR3 is CASGEITGSDTQYF. As DNA, the CDR3 is TGCGCCAGCGGGGAAATAACAGGGTCAGATACGCAGTATTTT.

J is TRBJ2-3 and V is TRBV5-1; 11 bases agree with TRBD1. Looked up from germline, CDR1 is SGHRS and CDR2 is YFSETQ. J lost 1 base, V lost 4 bases, and 11 bases had no gene match. The CDR3 sequence is 18 residues long. CDR3 protein: CASSGGQGAYRGTDTQYF. CDR3 nucleotide sequence: TGCGCCAGCAGCGGAGGACAGGGGGCGTACCGTGGCACAGATACGCAGTATTTT.

The CDR3 sequence is CASSQEWTSTDTQYF. The DNA of the CDR3 is TGCGCCAGCAGCCAAGAATGGACTAGCACAGATACGCAGTATTTT. The genes are TRBV4-3 and TRBJ2-3; possible D gene TRBD2, 5 bases. The CDR3 loop spans 15 amino acids. Per germline, CDR1 LGHNA and CDR2 YSLEER. V was shortened by 0 bases and J by 0 bases, with 7 bases between the two germline ends.

This chain uses TRBV4-3 with TRBJ1-1; D unresolved. The CDR3 spans 17 residues. The germline V and J ends were trimmed by 4 bases and 0 bases, with 18 bases remaining between them. Germline V gene sequence: CDR1 LGHNA, CDR2 YSLEER. CDR3 DNA sequence: TGCGCCAGCAGCCCCGGGGATGCGTGGAGAATGAACACTGAAGCTTTCTTT. Protein product: CASSPGDAWRMNTEAFF.

There are a few counts of this clonotype. The J gene is TRBJ2-1, the V gene TRBV20-1, with TRBD2 matching over 11 bases. The CDR3 is made up of 14 amino acids. V was pared by 5 bases and J by 10 bases, with 10 bases of the junction left unmatched. Looked up from germline, CDR1 is DFQATT and CDR2 is SNEGSKA (reference sequence). This CDR3 reads CSAVPSGGPWEQFF. DNA for the CDR3: TGCAGTGCTGTACCTAGCGGGGGGCCATGGGAGCAGTTCTTC.

This clonotype was detected a few times. The CDR3 loop is CASSFGGTRQETQYF. The CDR3 DNA reads TGTGCCAGCAGCTTTGGGGGAACAAGACAAGAGACCCAGTACTTC. This rearrangement joins TRBV7-2 to TRBJ2-5; D is tentatively TRBD1 or TRBD2 (5 bases each). V lost 3 bases and J lost 2, with 13 bases in between. CDR1 and CDR2 from the germline V gene are SGHTA and FQGNSA. The CDR3 spans 15 residues.

As concerns this clonotype: This could be a read error, since a much larger clone is one nucleotide away. This chain uses TRBV5-1 with TRBJ2-4; 8 bases map to TRBD2. CDR1 is SGHRS, CDR2 YFSETQ, per germline. The CDR3 has 15 residues. The junction had 13 bases not matched to a gene; V was cut back by 1 base and J by 13 bases. The CDR3 loop reads CASSLISGEYNEQYF. In DNA, the CDR3 is TGCGCCAGCAGCTTGATTAGCGGGGAGTACAATGAGCAGTACTTC.

V usage is TRBV9 and J usage is TRBJ2-5; 10 nucleotides agree with TRBD2. From germline, CDR1 is SGDLS and CDR2 YYNGEE. The CDR3 runs to 14 residues. V lost 4 bases, J lost 11 bases, and 11 bases stayed unmatched. The CDR3, as DNA: TGTGCCAGCAGCCAGCTAGCGGGGGATGATGAGCAGTACTTC. Protein product: CASSQLAGDDEQYF.

Worth noting for this clonotype: Relative to the germline gene, one junction end is altered; a read error may explain this. This chain joins TRBV6-6 and TRBJ1-4; 8 bases agree with TRBD1. CDR3 size: 14 residues. Germline CDR1 reads MNHNY; CDR2 reads SVGAGI (reference sequence). The CDR3 region has the DNA TGTGCCAGCAGCTACAGGGGGTCTAACGAAAAACTGTTTTTT. Amino acids: CASSYRGSNEKLFF.

In this sample, this clonotype turned up a few times. Written as DNA, the CDR3 is TGTGCCAGCAGGGGACAGCGGACCGTACAAGGTTTGAACACTGAAGCTTTCTTT. This codes for CASRGQRTVQGLNTEAFF. This chain links TRBV7-9 with TRBJ1-1; 7 nucleotides match TRBD1. J gave up 0 bases and V 6 bases, and 16 bases lay outside the gene matches. This CDR3 contains 18 residues. Germline-derived CDR1 and CDR2 are SEHNR and FQNEAQ (reference sequence).

The genes are TRBV9 and TRBJ1-1, with D perhaps TRBD1 (6 bases). This CDR3 contains 15 residues. Germline lookup yields CDR1 SGDLS and CDR2 YYNGEE. V dropped 3 bases and J dropped 4 bases, with 16 bases sitting between them. As DNA, the CDR3 is TGTGCCAGCAGCGCCGACAGGATGGGGCCCACTGAAGCTTTCTTT. The encoded protein is CASSADRMGPTEAFF.

This sequence joins TRBV7-9 and TRBJ2-3; perhaps TRBD2 as D (6 bases). Trimming left V 5 bases short and J 1 base short, with 13 bases between. The CDR3 spans 15 residues. Germline assignment: CDR1 SEHNR and CDR2 FQNEAQ (reference sequence). CDR3 amino acids: CASSQPERGTDTQYF. The CDR3 DNA reads TGTGCCAGCAGCCAGCCGGAGCGGGGCACAGATACGCAGTATTTT. The whole variable domain, filled in from reference TRBV7-9 and TRBJ2-3, reads DTGVSQNPRHKITKRGQNVTFRCDPISEHNRLYWYRQTLGQGPEFLTYFQNEAQLEKSRLLSDRFSAERPKGSFSTLEIQRTEQGDSAMYLCASSQPERGTDTQYFGPGTRLTVL.

This clonotype was seen only a few times. The chain has TRBV11-2 and TRBJ1-2; D is unclear. V lost 0 bases and J lost 8, with 13 bases in between. The CDR3 contains 14 residues. Germline V gives CDR1 SGHAT, CDR2 FQNNGV. The CDR3 DNA reads as TGTGCCAGCAGCTTAGAACGGGCCTCCCGGGGCTACACCTTC. Translated: CASSLERASRGYTF.

V gene TRBV11-2 combines with J gene TRBJ2-3; TRBD2 matches at 8 bases. V was clipped by 0 bases and J by 8 bases; unmatched bases: 7. The CDR3 runs to 15 residues. CDR1 SGHAT and CDR2 FQNNGV come from the germline V gene. This CDR3 reads CASSLEGLVGVTQYF. The DNA for the CDR3 is TGTGCCAGCAGCTTAGAGGGACTAGTAGGGGTTACGCAGTATTTT.

This clonotype was observed a handful of times. The DNA of the CDR3 is TGCAGCGCCGAGGGACTAGCGGGGCACAATGAGCAGTACTTC. This encodes CSAEGLAGHNEQYF. The chain joins TRBV29-1 to TRBJ2-4, with 13 bases lining up with TRBD2. Trimming took 7 bases from V and 13 from J; bases not matched to a gene: 13. The CDR3 is made up of 14 amino acids. The germline CDR1 and CDR2 sequences are SQVTM and ANQGSEA.

The chain uses TRBV25-1 and TRBJ1-1; no firm D call. The CDR3 sequence is 14 residues long. V was clipped by 6 bases and J by 6 bases, with 17 bases between them. Germline CDR1 is MGHDK and CDR2 is SYGVNS. The DNA of the CDR3 is TGTGCCAGCAGACGACAAAGCCCCGATCCTGAAGCTTTCTTT. It yields the protein CASRRQSPDPEAFF.

The chain joins TRBV4-3 to TRBJ2-3; D not resolved. The V and J ends lost 0 bases and 6 bases respectively, with 7 bases between them. The CDR3 contains 13 residues. Per germline, CDR1 LGHNA and CDR2 YSLEER. CDR3 DNA: TGCGCCAGCAGCCAAGAAGATCTGGATACGCAGTATTTT. This codes for CASSQEDLDTQYF.

V gene TRBV12-3 or TRBV12-4 combines with J gene TRBJ2-2, with 11 positions matching TRBD2. The CDR3 runs to 17 residues. Trimming took 3 bases from V and 4 from J; bases not matched to a gene: 7. The CDR3 nucleotides read TGTGCCAGCAGTTTGCTAGCGGGGGGCCTGATCACCGGGGAGCTGTTTTTT. Its translation: CASSLLAGGLITGELFF.

Here the CDR3 DNA reads TGTGCCAGCAGCAGGAACAGGGGGGGCGAGCAGTTCTTC. Its protein product is CASSRNRGGEQFF. The chain combines TRBV3-1 with TRBJ2-1; TRBD1 might be the D (8 bases). CDR1 and CDR2 from the germline V gene are LGHDT and YNNKEL (reference sequence). This CDR3 has 13 amino acids. V dropped 5 bases and J dropped 10 bases, with 15 bases sitting between them.

In this sample, this clonotype turned up a few times. The V and J genes are TRBV5-6 and TRBJ2-1; D unclear. Trimming removed 4 bases at V and 5 bases at J, with 13 bases between. The CDR3 covers 14 residues. Per germline, CDR1 SGHDT and CDR2 YYEEEE. As DNA, the CDR3 is TGTGCCAGCAGCGGGCTAGTGACCCACAATGAGCAGTTCTTC. Translation: CASSGLVTHNEQFF. The full variable domain, completed using reference TRBV5-6 and TRBJ2-1, is DAGVTQSPTHLIKTRGQQVTLRCSPKSGHDTVSWYQQALGQGPQFIFQYYEEEERQRGNFPDRFSGHQFPNYSSELNVNALLLGDSALYLCASSGLVTHNEQFFGPGTRLTVL.

The chain carries TRBV7-9 and TRBJ2-5; maybe TRBD1 (6 bases). The DNA matches TRBJ2-7 better at its end, which makes the J call doubtful. Germline CDR1 reads SEHNR; CDR2 reads FQNEAQ (reference sequence). The CDR3 extends over 15 amino acids. The CDR3 DNA reads TGTGCCAGCAGCTTACTGTCAGGGGATGGGTACGAGCAGTACTTC. Translation: CASSLLSGDGYEQYF.

The gene calls are TRBV3-1 and TRBJ1-1; maybe TRBD1 (5 bases). Germline V gives CDR1 LGHDT, CDR2 YNNKEL (reference sequence). This CDR3 has 11 residues. Trimming took 9 bases from V and 6 from J, leaving 11 bases between them. CDR3 region: CASTGPSEAFF. DNA for the CDR3: TGTGCCAGTACGGGACCGTCTGAAGCTTTCTTT.

This clonotype was detected only a few times. This chain links TRBV9 with TRBJ1-5, with TRBD1 matching over 8 bases. The trim removed 0 bases at V and 4 bases at J, leaving 9 bases unmatched. Germline V gene sequence: CDR1 SGDLS, CDR2 YYNGEE. This CDR3 contains 17 residues. CDR3 sequence: CASSVDPTGGSNQPQHF. CDR3 coding DNA: TGTGCCAGCAGCGTAGACCCCACAGGGGGATCTAATCAGCCCCAGCATTTT.

There are many counts of this clonotype. The junction departs from the called germline gene at one end, perhaps through a read error. The chain uses TRBV5-1 and TRBJ2-7; the D is unclear. The germline CDR1 and CDR2 sequences are SGHRS and YFSETQ. This CDR3 has 14 residues. CDR3 in amino acids: CASSLVGRAYEQYF. The CDR3 DNA reads as TGTGCCAGCAGCTTGGTAGGACGGGCCTACGAGCAGTACTTC.

This clonotype appeared a few times. The CDR3 nucleotides are TGCAGCTTCCGACAGGGGGTTTCCGGGGAGCTGTTTTTT. It translates to CSFRQGVSGELFF. This chain uses TRBV29-1 with TRBJ2-2; TRBD1 matches at 9 bases. The CDR3 has 13 amino acids. V lost 8 bases to trimming and J lost 6 bases; unmatched junction nucleotides: 7. From germline, CDR1 is SQVTM and CDR2 ANQGSEA.

This clonotype was counted between two and nine times. The chain combines TRBV27 with TRBJ1-2; possible D gene TRBD1, 5 bases. This CDR3 spans 13 amino acids. V was trimmed by 4 bases and J by 7 bases, leaving 13 bases between them. Germline-derived CDR1 and CDR2 are MNHEY and SMNVEV (reference sequence). The CDR3 region has the DNA TGTGCCAGCAGTTGGGGCCCGAGAGGTGGCTACACCTTC. It translates to CASSWGPRGGYTF.

The CDR3 coding sequence is TGCAGTGCTAGAGATCACACTAGCGGGGGCTTTCGGGACACCGGGGAGCTGTTTTTT. This sequence encodes CSARDHTSGGFRDTGELFF. The chain links TRBV20-1 to TRBJ2-2, with 11 bases fitting TRBD2. CDR1 DFQATT and CDR2 SNEGSKA come from the germline V gene (reference sequence). The CDR3 spans 19 residues. Losses at the gene ends were 0 bases for V and 3 bases for J; bases not matched to a gene: 12.

This clonotype was counted once. The chain is built from TRBV6-2 or TRBV6-3 and TRBJ2-1; 9 nucleotides align to TRBD2. Unmatched junction bases numbered 4, after V lost 8 bases and J lost 2 bases. Germline loops: CDR1 MNHEY, CDR2 SVGEGT. The CDR3 consists of 14 residues. DNA for the CDR3: TGTGCCAGCCGCCTAGCGGGACCCTACAATGAGCAGTTCTTC. Protein: CASRLAGPYNEQFF.

In this sample, this clonotype turned up a few times. The J gene is TRBJ2-2, the V gene TRBV12-3 or TRBV12-4, with 13 bases that match TRBD2. CDR3 length: 18 amino acids. J lost 0 bases, V lost 5 bases, and 6 bases had no gene match. The CDR3 bases are TGTGCCAGCAGTCCTAGACTAGCGGGGGGATCGAACACCGGGGAGCTGTTTTTT. Its translation is CASSPRLAGGSNTGELFF.

This clonotype was seen a handful of times. V and J are TRBV7-9 and TRBJ2-3, with D possibly being TRBD1 (5 bases). CDR3 size: 16 residues. The V end was cut by 5 bases, the J end by 2 bases, with 17 bases between. The germline V gene has CDR1 SEHNR and CDR2 FQNEAQ (reference sequence). CDR3 residues: CASSPIAGSITDTQYF. The CDR3 region has the DNA TGTGCCAGCAGCCCAATAGCAGGGTCCATCACAGATACGCAGTATTTT.

This clonotype has just a few counts. This sequence joins TRBV4-2 and TRBJ2-3; 12 bases are a match to TRBD2. Germline CDR1 and CDR2: LGHNA and YNFKEQ. This CDR3 is built from 16 residues. V was clipped by 0 bases and J by 8 bases; unmatched bases: 6. The CDR3 nucleotides are TGTGCCAGCAGCCAAGAGACTAGCGGGGGATGGGCTACGCAGTATTTT. Translation gives CASSQETSGGWATQYF.